This entry lists 3 T cell receptor beta chains sequenced from one sample in a study of T cells in Graves' hyperthyroidism and ophthalmopathy. The investigators amplified TCR beta CDR3 regions from RNA transcripts. Primed by the HTBI set, a first-round RT-PCR was run on the TCR CDR3. Each CDR3 protein is one row after TCRdb ran MiXCR on the multiplex PCR reads. The sample includes over 300,000 distinct CDR3 sequences, roughly 13% of them seen just once. Sequencing was carried out using blood. The receptor source for this set is a woman aged 60-75 years with Graves' hyperthyroidism.

The chain joins TRBV12-3 or TRBV12-4 to TRBJ1-5; D not certain. The CDR3 consists of 14 residues. Trimming cost V 6 bases and J 0 bases, with 9 bases left between them. CDR3 bases: TGTGCCAGCAGGCCCGTTGGTAGCAATCAGCCCCAGCATTTT. This translates into CASRPVGSNQPQHF.

This clonotype has a count of ten or more. The gene calls are TRBV2 and TRBJ2-7; 8 bases agree with TRBD1. CDR3 length: 14 residues. Germline lookup yields CDR1 SNHLY and CDR2 FYNNEI. J lost 3 bases, V lost 2 bases, and 3 bases had no gene match. CDR3 coding DNA: TGTGCCAGCAGTGAACAGGGGGCTGACTACGAGCAGTACTTC. Its protein is CASSEQGADYEQYF.

This clonotype was seen at least ten times. V gene TRBV6-2 or TRBV6-3 combines with J gene TRBJ1-2; tentatively, D is TRBD1 (6 bases). V gave up 5 bases and J gave up 6 bases, with 19 bases separating them. Germline V gives CDR1 MNHEY, CDR2 SVGEGT. This CDR3 has 15 residues. The DNA of the CDR3 is TGTGCCAGCAGTCGTCACACCGGGACAAGTCATGGCTACACCTTC. Its protein product is CASSRHTGTSHGYTF.